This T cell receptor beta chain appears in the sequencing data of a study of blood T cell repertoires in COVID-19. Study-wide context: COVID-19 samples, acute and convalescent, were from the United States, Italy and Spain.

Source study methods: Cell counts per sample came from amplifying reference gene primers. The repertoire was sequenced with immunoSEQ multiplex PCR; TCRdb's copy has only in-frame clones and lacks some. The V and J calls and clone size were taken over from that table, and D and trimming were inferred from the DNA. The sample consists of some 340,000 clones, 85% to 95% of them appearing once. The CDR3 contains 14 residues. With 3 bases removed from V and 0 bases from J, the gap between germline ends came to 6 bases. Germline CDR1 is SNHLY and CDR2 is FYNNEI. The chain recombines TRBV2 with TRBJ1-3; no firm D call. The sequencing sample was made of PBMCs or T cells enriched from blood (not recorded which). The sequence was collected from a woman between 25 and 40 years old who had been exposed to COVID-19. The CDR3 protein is CASSDNISGNTIYF. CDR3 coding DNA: TGTGCCAGCAGTGATAACATCTCTGGAAACACCATATATTTT. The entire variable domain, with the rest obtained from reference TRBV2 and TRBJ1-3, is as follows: EPEVTQTPSHQVTQMGQEVILRCVPISNHLYFYWYRQILGQKVEFLVSFYNNEISEKSEIFDDQFSVERPDGSNFTLKIRSTKLEDSAMYFCASSDNISGNTIYFGEGSWLTVV.